The clone carrying this TCR beta chain has just one count. Sequenced by immunoSEQ multiplex PCR; TCRdb stores in-frame clones only, minus some. The sample has about 250,000 clones; more than 70% are singletons. The data were obtained in a study of blood T cell repertoires in COVID-19. V lost 5 bases to trimming and J lost 0 bases; unmatched junction nucleotides: 7. Germline loops: CDR1 SGHTA, CDR2 FQGNSA. This CDR3 has 15 residues. The sequencing input was peripheral blood. The V and J genes are TRBV7-2 and TRBJ2-7, with 7 bases lining up with TRBD2. The receptor was isolated from an elderly man with acute or convalescent COVID-19. CDR3 residues: CASSPQAGSSYEQYF. As DNA, the CDR3 is TGTGCCAGCAGCCCCCAAGCGGGGAGCTCCTACGAGCAGTACTTC.